The T cell receptor (beta chain) described here comes from a study of sequential checkpoint blockade in melanoma. Overall study context: Randomization was 1:1 between first-line nivolumab→ipilimumab and ipilimumab→nivolumab. After both sequences, patients received maintenance nivolumab.

Produced via immunoSEQ multiplex PCR; TCRdb's table is partial and in-frame only. This table has about 17,000 clones, 70% appearing once. Documented treatment: randomized to nivolumab then ipilimumab (arm A) or the reverse (arm B). Patients had received no earlier DNA-damaging chemotherapy. PBMC sorting kept live CD3+CD8+ cells without CD19 or CD56. Trimming removed 5 bases from V and 4 bases from J; junction bases left unmatched: 5. Germline CDR1 is SGHAT and CDR2 is FQNNGV. CDR3 length: 15 amino acids. This chain joins TRBV11-2 and TRBJ2-7; 13 bases fit TRBD2. The clonotype was recovered from a human donor with melanoma. Sample: CD8+ T cells sorted from blood (inferred from file names), taken from a patient given nivolumab and ipilimumab in sequence. The CDR3 protein is CASSPRLAGGYEQYF. The CDR3 region has the DNA TGTGCCAGCAGCCCCCGACTAGCGGGAGGTTACGAGCAGTACTTC.